These T cell receptor beta chains were read from a single sample in a study of regulatory T cells in long-lasting Graves disease. TCRdb independently ran MiXCR on the multiplex PCR reads; one entry per CDR3 protein. In the table there are about 350,000 distinct CDR3 sequences, 15% to 20% of which are singletons. The data were also submitted as part of a second study, on T cells in Graves' hyperthyroidism and ophthalmopathy.

The sample consisted of peripheral blood mononuclear cells (PBMCs), taken at new diagnosis, from a patient treated with antithyroid drugs. The receptors here all came from a woman aged 18 to 35 with Graves disease. The CDR3 runs from the conserved cysteine through the conserved F or W. A D gene is named only where the DNA matches it firmly. Size tells how often a clone was seen (once, few, many) or the class of an expanded clone, and some rows leave it out.

>TRBJ2-2|TRBD2|few|TRBV7-3
TGTGCCAGCAGCTTTCCGAGGGTAGCGGGAGAGAACACCGGGGAGCTGTTTTTT
CASSFPRVAGENTGELFF
>TRBJ2-7|-|many|TRBV2
TGTGCCAGCACAGACTCCTACGAGCAGTACTTC
CASTDSYEQYF
>TRBJ1-1|TRBD1|many|TRBV28
TGTGCCGCGGGACAGGCGCCCCTGAACACTGAAGCTTTCTTT
CAAGQAPLNTEAFF
>TRBJ2-7|-|many|TRBV6-2/TRBV6-3
TGTGCCAGCAGTTACTCGGACGATTACGAGCAGTACTTC
CASSYSDDYEQYF
>TRBJ1-6|-|many|TRBV3-1
TGTGCCAGCAGCCAAGGGATTGGAAATTCACCCCTCCACTTT
CASSQGIGNSPLHF
>TRBJ2-1|TRBD2|many|TRBV5-1
TGCGCCAGCAGCTTGGCCCCGGGGGGGAACAATGAGCAGTTCTTC
CASSLAPGGNNEQFF
>TRBJ2-7|TRBD1|many|TRBV12-3/TRBV12-4
TGTGCCAGCAGTTTAGATCTCAGTGTTAATGGGACAGAATCCTACGAGCAGTACTTC
CASSLDLSVNGTESYEQYF
>TRBJ1-2|-|many|TRBV2
TGTGCCAGCAGTGGGAGGGGGGGATTTTATGGCTACACCTTC
CASSGRGGFYGYTF
>TRBJ2-7|TRBD1|many|TRBV28
TGTGCCAGCAGTTCTAGGACAGGGGGCAACTACGAGCAGTACTTC
CASSSRTGGNYEQYF
>TRBJ1-2|-|few|TRBV10-3
TGTGCCATCAGTGCTGGGGAAGACTATGGCTACACCTTC
CAISAGEDYGYTF
>TRBJ1-5|-|-|TRBV19
TGTGCCAGCCGGGATCTCAATCAGCCCCAGCATTTT
CASRDLNQPQHF
>TRBJ2-3|TRBD2|few|TRBV5-1
TGCGCCAGCAGCGAAAACCCGGGACTAGTGGTGGATACGCAGTATTTT
CASSENPGLVVDTQYF
>TRBJ1-2|-|-|TRBV28
TGTGCCAGCAGTTTAGGGGGGGCGCGAGGCTATGGCTACACCTTC
CASSLGGARGYGYTF
>TRBJ1-2|TRBD1|many|TRBV6-2/TRBV6-3
TGTGCCAGCAGGCCTTACAGGGGGCAATATGGCTACACCTTC
CASRPYRGQYGYTF
>TRBJ1-4|-|-|TRBV6-2/TRBV6-3
TGTGCCAGCAGTCAGGACGGCCTGGCTAATGAAAAACTGTTTTTT
CASSQDGLANEKLFF
>TRBJ2-2|-|many|TRBV18
TGTGCCAGCTCGCGGGACAGCACTGCTTCGAACACCGGGGAGCTGTTTTTT
CASSRDSTASNTGELFF
>TRBJ2-6|TRBD1|-|TRBV20-1
TGCAGTGCTAGAGCACAGGGGACCTCCAGCTCTGGGGCCAACGTCCTGACTTTC
CSARAQGTSSSGANVLTF
>TRBJ1-2|-|many|TRBV4-1
TGCGCCAGCAGCCAAGATGGGAACTGGAATGGCTACACCTTC
CASSQDGNWNGYTF
>TRBJ2-7|-|-|TRBV15
TGTGCCACCAGCAGAGATCGAGATCGGCGGGACCACTCCTACGAGCAGTACTTC
CATSRDRDRRDHSYEQYF
>TRBJ2-3|-|many|TRBV28
TGTGCCAGCAGTTTAATCCCATCAGATACGCAGTATTTT
CASSLIPSDTQYF
>TRBJ2-7|TRBD1|many|TRBV11-2
TGTGCCAGCAGCTTAGTGTTGGGACAGGGCACATCCTACGAGCAGTACTTC
CASSLVLGQGTSYEQYF
>TRBJ2-3|TRBD1|many|TRBV12-3/TRBV12-4
TGTGCCAGCAGTCACGGACAGGTAACACAGTATTTT
CASSHGQVTQYF
>TRBJ2-3|TRBD1|many|TRBV28
TGTGCCAGCAGTTCGGTGGACTCGGGACAGCTTACAGATACGCAGTATTTT
CASSSVDSGQLTDTQYF
>TRBJ1-3|TRBD1|many|TRBV7-8
TGTGCCAGCAGCCCTTTTGGGACAGGGAGTCTTTCTGGAAACACCATATATTTT
CASSPFGTGSLSGNTIYF
>TRBJ2-5|-|many|TRBV18
TGTGCCAGCTCACAGGGGGACGAGACCCAGTACTTC
CASSQGDETQYF
>TRBJ1-1|TRBD1|-|TRBV3-1
TGTGCCAGCAGCCCCCAAGGGACAGATGAAGCTTTCTTT
CASSPQGTDEAFF
>TRBJ2-7|TRBD2|many|TRBV30
TGTGCCTGGGCGGGAGGATGGGAGCAGTACTTC
CAWAGGWEQYF
>TRBJ2-2|TRBD1|-|TRBV10-3
TGTGCCATCAGTAGGGGGCTCGCCGGGGAGCTGTTTTTT
CAISRGLAGELFF
>TRBJ1-2|TRBD1|-|TRBV2
TGTGCCAGCAGTGAAGGCTGGACAGGGGAAAACTATGGCTACACCTTC
CASSEGWTGENYGYTF
>TRBJ1-1|-|many|TRBV3-1
TGTGCCAGCAGCCAAGGGCCCCAGGGGTTGAACACTGAAGCTTTCTTT
CASSQGPQGLNTEAFF
>TRBJ2-2|-|many|TRBV27
TGTGCCAGCAGTGGAGGCTGGACAACGAACACCGGGGAGCTGTTTTTT
CASSGGWTTNTGELFF
>TRBJ2-3|-|many|TRBV7-2
TGTGCCAGCAGCGGTTACCGGGCCCTAACGGGAGATACGCAGTATTTT
CASSGYRALTGDTQYF
>TRBJ1-1|TRBD1|-|TRBV28
TGTGCCAGCAGTTTATGGCCAGGGGGCGCATTCTTT
CASSLWPGGAFF
>TRBJ2-1|-|many|TRBV7-9
TGTGCCAGCAGCTCTCCGTCTAGATCCTACAATGAGCAGTTCTTC
CASSSPSRSYNEQFF
>TRBJ2-2|TRBD1|many|TRBV12-3/TRBV12-4
TGTGCCAGCAGTTCCGACAGGGCTATTAACACCGGGGAGCTGTTTTTT
CASSSDRAINTGELFF
>TRBJ2-7|-|few|TRBV6-5
TGTGCCAGCAGCTACTCTCGGTCCTACGAGCAGTACTTC
CASSYSRSYEQYF
>TRBJ2-7|TRBD2|many|TRBV11-2
TGTGCCAGCAGCCCGAGACTAGCGGGAGGGCTGTTCTACGAGCAGTACTTC
CASSPRLAGGLFYEQYF
>TRBJ1-4|TRBD1|few|TRBV5-4
TGTGCCAGCAGCCCTACTCCGGGACAGTCAAATGAAAAACTGTTTTTT
CASSPTPGQSNEKLFF
>TRBJ1-5|-|many|TRBV3-1
TGTGCCAGCAGCCAAGGGGAGGGGGTGGATCAGCCCCAGCATTTT
CASSQGEGVDQPQHF
>TRBJ2-4|TRBD1|few|TRBV27
TGTGCCAGCAGTTCCTATGGGACAGTCAAAAACATTCAGTACTTC
CASSSYGTVKNIQYF
>TRBJ1-5|-|many|TRBV7-8
TGTGCCAGCAGCCCGGGGGAGGATGGCAATCAGCCCCAGCATTTT
CASSPGEDGNQPQHF
>TRBJ1-5|-|many|TRBV12-3/TRBV12-4
TGTGCCAGCAGTTTTTTCGGACAGAGCAATCAGCCCCAGCATTTT
CASSFFGQSNQPQHF
>TRBJ2-2|-|few|TRBV29-1
TGCAGCGTTGAGGCAGGGAACACCGGGGAGCTGTTTTTT
CSVEAGNTGELFF
>TRBJ2-6|TRBD1|-|TRBV6-1
TGTGCCAGCAGGGACAGGGTATTCGGGGCCAACATCCTGACTTTC
CASRDRVFGANILTF
>TRBJ1-1|-|-|TRBV12-3/TRBV12-4
TGTGCCAGCAGCCCCGGCTCCGAGAAGACTGAAGCTTTCTTT
CASSPGSEKTEAFF
>TRBJ2-1|-|once|TRBV19
TGTGCCAGTAGTATAGTTGGAATACACCACAATGAGCAGTTCTTC
CASSIVGIHHNEQFF
>TRBJ2-7|TRBD2|many|TRBV6-5
TGTGCCAGCAGTTTGCTAGCGGGAGAGCTTTACGAGCAGTACTTC
CASSLLAGELYEQYF
>TRBJ2-2|-|-|TRBV27
TGTGCCAGCAGTTTCAGGCCCGGGGAGCTGTTTTTT
CASSFRPGELFF
>TRBJ2-7|-|many|TRBV6-1
TGTGCCAGCAGTGATCCAGGACGGTACGAGCAGTACTTC
CASSDPGRYEQYF
>TRBJ2-4|-|few|TRBV12-3/TRBV12-4
TGTGCCAGCCCCCAAGAAGCCAAAAACATTCAGTACTTC
CASPQEAKNIQYF
>TRBJ2-3|TRBD2|many|TRBV12-3/TRBV12-4
TGTGCCAGCAGACCGAGGACCGGGACTAGCGGGAGGGTCCCAGATACGCAGTATTTT
CASRPRTGTSGRVPDTQYF
>TRBJ2-2|TRBD2|many|TRBV5-1
TGCGCCAGCAGCTTAACCGGGACTAGGTCCACCGGGGAGCTGTTTTTT
CASSLTGTRSTGELFF